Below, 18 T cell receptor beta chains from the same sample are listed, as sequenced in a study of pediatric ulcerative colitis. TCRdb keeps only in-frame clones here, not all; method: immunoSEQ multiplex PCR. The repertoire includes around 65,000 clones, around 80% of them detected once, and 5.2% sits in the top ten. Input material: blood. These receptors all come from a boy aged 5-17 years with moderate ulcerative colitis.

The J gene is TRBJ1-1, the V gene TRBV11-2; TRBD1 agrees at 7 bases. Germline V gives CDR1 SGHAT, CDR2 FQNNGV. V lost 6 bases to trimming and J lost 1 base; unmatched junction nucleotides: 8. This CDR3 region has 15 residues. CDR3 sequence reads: CASRPRRDRNTEAFF. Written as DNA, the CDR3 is TGTGCCAGCAGACCTCGCCGGGACAGGAACACTGAAGCTTTCTTT.

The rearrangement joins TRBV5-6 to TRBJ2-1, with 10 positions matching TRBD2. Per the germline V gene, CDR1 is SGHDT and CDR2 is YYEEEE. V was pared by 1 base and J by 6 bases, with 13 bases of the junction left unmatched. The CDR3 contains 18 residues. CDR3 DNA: TGTGCCAGCAGCTTGATACACAAGCGGGAGGGCCTGTTCAATGAGCAGTTCTTC. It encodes CASSLIHKREGLFNEQFF.

The CDR3 region is CASSGAGGYNEQFF. The CDR3 DNA is TGCGCCAGCAGCGGAGCGGGAGGCTACAATGAGCAGTTCTTC. This rearrangement joins TRBV5-1 to TRBJ2-1, with TRBD2 matching 9 bases. The CDR3 is 14 amino acids. The junction had 2 bases not matched to a gene; V was cut back by 4 bases and J by 3 bases. Germline V gene lookup returns CDR1 SGHRS and CDR2 YFSETQ.

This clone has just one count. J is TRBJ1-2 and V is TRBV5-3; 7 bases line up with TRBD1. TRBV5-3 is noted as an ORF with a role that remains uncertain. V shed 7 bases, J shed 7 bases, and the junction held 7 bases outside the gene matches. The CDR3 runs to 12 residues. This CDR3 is CARDRAESGYTF. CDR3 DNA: TGTGCCAGAGACAGGGCGGAAAGTGGCTACACCTTC.

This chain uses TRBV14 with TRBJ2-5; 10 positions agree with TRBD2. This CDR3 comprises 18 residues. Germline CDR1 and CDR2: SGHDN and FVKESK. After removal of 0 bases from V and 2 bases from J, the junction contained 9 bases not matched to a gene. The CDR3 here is CASSQDLRASGGQETQYF. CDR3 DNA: TGTGCCAGCAGCCAAGATCTACGGGCTAGCGGGGGACAAGAGACCCAGTACTTC.

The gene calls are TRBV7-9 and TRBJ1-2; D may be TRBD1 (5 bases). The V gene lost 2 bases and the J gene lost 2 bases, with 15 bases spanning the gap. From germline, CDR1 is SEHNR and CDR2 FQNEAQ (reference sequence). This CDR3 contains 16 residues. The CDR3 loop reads CASSLTGANYNYGYTF. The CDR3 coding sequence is TGTGCCAGCAGCTTAACCGGGGCCAATTACAACTATGGCTACACCTTC.

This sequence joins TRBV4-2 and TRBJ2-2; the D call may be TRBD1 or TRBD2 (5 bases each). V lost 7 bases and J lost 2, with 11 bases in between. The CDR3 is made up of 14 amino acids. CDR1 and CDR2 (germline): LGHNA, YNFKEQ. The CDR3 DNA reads TGTGCCAGCATGGGGCGGGCTAACACCGGGGAGCTGTTTTTT. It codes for CASMGRANTGELFF.

Here the CDR3 reads CAWARLGGITQYF. CDR3 DNA sequence: TGTGCCTGGGCCCGGTTAGGGGGAATCACGCAGTATTTT. V and J are TRBV30 and TRBJ2-3; possibly TRBD1 for D (6 bases). The CDR3 extends over 13 amino acids. V lost 5 bases and J 9 bases, leaving 18 bases between the germline ends. Per the germline V gene, CDR1 is GTSNPN and CDR2 is SVGIG (reference sequence). The full variable domain, rest sourced from reference TRBV30 and TRBJ2-3, is SQTIHQWPATLVQPVGSPLSLECTVEGTSNPNLYWYRQAAGRGLQLLFYSVGIGQISSEVPQNLSASRPQDRQFILSSKKLLLSDSGFYLCAWARLGGITQYFGPGTRLTVL.

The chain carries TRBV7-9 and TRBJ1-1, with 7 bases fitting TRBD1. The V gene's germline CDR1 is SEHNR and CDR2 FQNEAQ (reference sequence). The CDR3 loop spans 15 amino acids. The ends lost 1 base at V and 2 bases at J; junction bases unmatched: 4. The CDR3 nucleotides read TGTGCCAGCAGCTTAGGCCAGGGGGAAAACACTGAAGCTTTCTTT. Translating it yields CASSLGQGENTEAFF.

CDR3 protein: CASGFRGASNQPQHF. CDR3 DNA sequence: TGTGCCAGCGGCTTTAGGGGAGCAAGCAATCAGCCCCAGCATTTT. The V and J genes are TRBV6-6 and TRBJ1-5; TRBD1 is a possible D gene (5 bases). Germline CDR1 and CDR2: MNHNY and SVGAGI (reference sequence). V lost 8 bases, J lost 1 base, and 15 bases lay in between. This CDR3 has 15 amino acids.

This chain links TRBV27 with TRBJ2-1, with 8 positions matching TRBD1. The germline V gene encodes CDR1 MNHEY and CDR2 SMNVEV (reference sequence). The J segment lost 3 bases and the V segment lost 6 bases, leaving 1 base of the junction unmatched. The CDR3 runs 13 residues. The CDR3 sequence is CASRQGVYNEQFF. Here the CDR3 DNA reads TGTGCCAGCAGACAGGGGGTCTACAATGAGCAGTTCTTC.

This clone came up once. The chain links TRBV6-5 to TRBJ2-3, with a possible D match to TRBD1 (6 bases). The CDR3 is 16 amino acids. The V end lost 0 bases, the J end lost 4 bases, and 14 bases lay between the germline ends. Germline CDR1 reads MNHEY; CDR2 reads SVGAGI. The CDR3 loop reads CASSYSSQGLPDTQYF. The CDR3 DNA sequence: TGTGCCAGCAGTTACTCGAGCCAGGGGCTCCCAGATACGCAGTATTTT.

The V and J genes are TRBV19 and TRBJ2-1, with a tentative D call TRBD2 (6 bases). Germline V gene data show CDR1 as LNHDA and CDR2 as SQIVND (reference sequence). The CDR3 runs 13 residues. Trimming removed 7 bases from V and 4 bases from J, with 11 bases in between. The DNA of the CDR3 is TGTGCCAGTACCTACGGGGGTTACAATGAGCAGTTCTTC. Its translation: CASTYGGYNEQFF.

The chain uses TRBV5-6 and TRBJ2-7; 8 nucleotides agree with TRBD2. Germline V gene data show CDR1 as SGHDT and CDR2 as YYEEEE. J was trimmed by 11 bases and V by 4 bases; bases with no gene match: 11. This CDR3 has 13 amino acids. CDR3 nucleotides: TGTGCCAGCAGCCGGACTAGCAATGGGGTTGAGTACTTC. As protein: CASSRTSNGVEYF.

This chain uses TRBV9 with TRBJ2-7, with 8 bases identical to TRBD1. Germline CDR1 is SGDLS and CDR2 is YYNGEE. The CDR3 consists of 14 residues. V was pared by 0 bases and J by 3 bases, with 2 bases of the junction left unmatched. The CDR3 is CASSVAGGGYEQYF. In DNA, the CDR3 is TGTGCCAGCAGCGTAGCAGGGGGCGGCTACGAGCAGTACTTC.

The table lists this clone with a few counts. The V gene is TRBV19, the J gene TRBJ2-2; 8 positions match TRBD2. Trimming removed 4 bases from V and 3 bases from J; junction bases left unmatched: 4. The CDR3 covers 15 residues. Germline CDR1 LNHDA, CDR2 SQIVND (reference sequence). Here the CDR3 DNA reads TGTGCCAGTAGTAACCAGCGGGGGTACACCGGGGAGCTGTTTTTT. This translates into CASSNQRGYTGELFF.

CDR3 coding DNA: TGTGCCAGCAGCTTCCTCACCGGGGGGAACACTGAAGCTTTCTTT. Amino acids: CASSFLTGGNTEAFF. This chain joins TRBV5-4 and TRBJ1-1; D perhaps matches TRBD1 (5 bases). V lost 2 bases and J 1 base, leaving 12 bases between the germline ends. Per the germline V gene, CDR1 is SGHNT and CDR2 is YYREEE (reference sequence). The CDR3 loop spans 15 amino acids.

The CDR3 sequence is CASSRTSGNTIYF. In DNA, the CDR3 is TGTGCCAGCAGCCGCACCTCTGGAAACACCATATATTTT. The chain recombines TRBV16 with TRBJ1-3, with unresolved D. Germline CDR1 and CDR2: KGHSY and FQNENV. This CDR3 comprises 13 residues. V lost 4 bases and J 0 bases, leaving 4 bases between the germline ends. The variable domain in full, completed from reference TRBV16 and TRBJ1-3, reads GEEVAQTPKHLVRGEGQKAKLYCAPIKGHSYVFWYQQVLKNEFKFLISFQNENVFDETGMPKERFSAKCLPNSPCSLEIQATKLEDSAVYFCASSRTSGNTIYFGEGSWLTVV.